Each of the 17 T cell receptor beta chains below was sequenced from the same sample in a study of cytomegalovirus exposure and HLA in healthy donors. PCR employed 60 Vbeta and 13 Jbeta primers. Profiled with immunoSEQ multiplex PCR; TCRdb holds only in-frame clones, not every one. The repertoire holds 250,000 to 350,000 clones, with around 86% as singletons. The source material was PBMCs. The receptors originated from a man in his forties in good health and CMV-seropositive.

The chain is built from TRBV5-4 and TRBJ2-2, with 11 bases identical to TRBD2. Losses at the gene ends were 5 bases for V and 4 bases for J; bases not matched to a gene: 7. This CDR3 has 16 amino acids. CDR1 and CDR2 from the germline V gene are SGHNT and YYREEE (reference sequence). The CDR3 sequence: CASRAGTSGPTGELFF. Here the CDR3 DNA reads TGTGCCAGCAGGGCCGGGACTAGCGGTCCCACCGGGGAGCTGTTTTTT. The full variable domain, completed using reference TRBV5-4 and TRBJ2-2, is ETGVTQSPTHLIKTRGQQVTLRCSSQSGHNTVSWYQQALGQGPQFIFQYYREEENGRGNFPPRFSGLQFPNYSSELNVNALELDDSALYLCASRAGTSGPTGELFFGEGSRLTVL.

This clone occurred a few times. The chain combines TRBV4-1 with TRBJ2-6, with D possibly TRBD2 on 7 matching bases. The CDR3 runs 19 residues. V lost 1 base and J 2 bases, leaving 18 bases between the germline ends. Germline V gives CDR1 MGHRA, CDR2 YSYEKL. The CDR3 reads CASSQGLARGGPGANVLTF. DNA of the CDR3: TGCGCCAGCAGCCAAGGACTAGCCCGAGGGGGACCTGGGGCCAACGTCCTGACTTTC.

CDR3 sequence (DNA): TGTGCCAGCAGCTTTCTACAGGGGAATGAGCAGTTCTTC. Amino acid sequence: CASSFLQGNEQFF. J is TRBJ2-1 and V is TRBV11-1; 7 positions agree with TRBD1. V was pared by 3 bases and J by 7 bases, with 3 bases of the junction left unmatched. Germline CDR1 SGHAT, CDR2 FQDESV (reference sequence). The CDR3 covers 13 residues.

This clone appeared a single time. At the DNA level, this CDR3 is encoded by other sequences in the same sample as well. This sequence joins TRBV29-1 and TRBJ2-2, with a tentative D call TRBD1 (6 bases). V lost 3 bases and J lost 2, with 7 bases in between. The CDR3 is made up of 13 amino acids. Germline-derived CDR1 and CDR2 are SQVTM and ANQGSEA. The CDR3 nucleotides read TGCAGCGTTGACAGGGGAAACACCGGGGAGCTGTTTTTT. This gives the protein CSVDRGNTGELFF.

This chain connects TRBV4-1 to TRBJ2-2; D possibly corresponds to TRBD1 (5 bases). The CDR3 covers 17 residues. In germline, CDR1 is MGHRA, CDR2 YSYEKL. Trimming removed 1 base from V and 2 bases from J, with 14 bases in between. CDR3 amino acids: CASSQGWAGINTGELFF. The CDR3 region has the DNA TGCGCCAGCAGCCAAGGGTGGGCAGGGATTAACACCGGGGAGCTGTTTTTT.

The gene calls are TRBV4-1 and TRBJ1-2, with D possibly matching TRBD1 (6 bases). Trimming removed 1 base from V and 8 bases from J, with 11 bases in between. This CDR3 region has 13 residues. Germline V gene sequence: CDR1 MGHRA, CDR2 YSYEKL. The DNA for the CDR3 is TGCGCCAGCAGCCAAGTACAGGGAGTAGGCTACACCTTC. This codes for CASSQVQGVGYTF.

The chain recombines TRBV27 with TRBJ2-5; D uncertain. The J call may be wrong; the DNA end is better matched by TRBJ2-7. Per the germline V gene, CDR1 is MNHEY and CDR2 is SMNVEV (reference sequence). The CDR3 runs 12 residues. Here the CDR3 reads CASSFSGGEQYF. Here the CDR3 DNA reads TGTGCCAGCAGTTTCTCAGGTGGCGAGCAGTACTTC.

The gene calls are TRBV19 and TRBJ1-2; 12 positions agree with TRBD1. V was clipped by 6 bases and J by 8 bases; unmatched bases: 4. The CDR3 covers 13 residues. CDR1 is LNHDA and CDR2 is SQIVND in the germline V gene (reference sequence). CDR3 nucleotide sequence: TGTGCCAGTAGAGGGACAGGGGGCGCGGGCTACACCTTC. Translating it yields CASRGTGGAGYTF.

The chain recombines TRBV29-1 with TRBJ1-4; 9 bases align to TRBD1. Germline V gene lookup returns CDR1 SQVTM and CDR2 ANQGSEA. Losses at the gene ends were 5 bases for V and 1 base for J; bases not matched to a gene: 5. CDR3 size: 15 residues. The CDR3: CSVYMGQGTNEKLFF. CDR3 DNA: TGCAGCGTTTATATGGGACAGGGAACTAATGAAAAACTGTTTTTT.

The rearrangement links TRBV7-2 to TRBJ2-7, with 11 bases aligning to TRBD2. The CDR3 sequence is 16 residues long. V trimming: 0 bases; J trimming: 2 bases; junction bases outside the gene matches: 3. From germline, CDR1 is SGHTA and CDR2 FQGNSA. CDR3 loop: CASSLAGLAATYEQYF. The CDR3 DNA is TGTGCCAGCAGCTTAGCGGGACTAGCGGCCACCTACGAGCAGTACTTC.

V is TRBV28 and J is TRBJ2-2; D gene uncertain. Germline-derived CDR1 and CDR2 are MDHEN and SYDVKM. The V and J ends lost 2 bases and 0 bases respectively, with 16 bases between them. The CDR3 sequence is 18 residues long. The CDR3 nucleotides read TGTGCCAGCAGTTTACCCGGGTGGGTCGCCTCGAACACCGGGGAGCTGTTTTTT. Translated, it gives CASSLPGWVASNTGELFF.

The V and J genes are TRBV11-3 and TRBJ1-1; maybe TRBD1 (6 bases). CDR1 is SGHNT, CDR2 YENEEA, per germline. This CDR3 has 14 amino acids. Trimming pared 0 bases from V and 1 base from J, leaving 6 bases between. This chain's CDR3 is CASSLDRGNTEAFF. Written as DNA, the CDR3 is TGTGCCAGCAGCTTAGACAGGGGGAACACTGAAGCTTTCTTT.

The gene calls are TRBV5-1 and TRBJ2-7, with a weak D call TRBD2 (5 bases). The CDR3 covers 16 residues. Germline V gene lookup returns CDR1 SGHRS and CDR2 YFSETQ. Trimming took 0 bases from V and 0 from J, leaving 13 bases between them. The CDR3 loop reads CASSLAGEGGSYEQYF. The CDR3 region has the DNA TGCGCCAGCAGCTTGGCGGGTGAGGGTGGCTCCTACGAGCAGTACTTC. The complete variable domain, with remaining parts taken from reference TRBV5-1 and TRBJ2-7, reads KAGVTQTPRYLIKTRGQQVTLSCSPISGHRSVSWYQQTPGQGLQFLFEYFSETQRNKGNFPGRFSGRQFSNSRSEMNVSTLELGDSALYLCASSLAGEGGSYEQYFGPGTRLTVT.

Turning to this clone: Mismatch with germline at one junction end may stem from a read error. This chain connects TRBV7-9 to TRBJ2-7, with TRBD1 matching 9 bases. Germline CDR1 reads SEHNR; CDR2 reads FQNEAQ (reference sequence). This CDR3 has 16 amino acids. In DNA, the CDR3 is TGTTCCAGCAGCCCGTTTGGCGGGACAGGGCTTTACGAGCAGTACTTC. Its protein product is CSSSPFGGTGLYEQYF.

This clone occurred a few times. J is TRBJ1-5 and V is TRBV7-9, with 10 bases aligning to TRBD1. The germline V gene encodes CDR1 SEHNR and CDR2 FQNEAQ (reference sequence). The J segment lost 5 bases and the V segment lost 5 bases, leaving 6 bases of the junction unmatched. CDR3 length: 15 residues. This CDR3 reads CASSGTGEPYQPQHF. The CDR3 DNA reads as TGTGCCAGCAGCGGGACAGGGGAACCTTATCAGCCCCAGCATTTT.

This clone was detected a few times. The chain has TRBV6-5 and TRBJ1-2, with 9 bases lining up with TRBD1. The CDR3 is made up of 12 amino acids. Germline CDR1 MNHEY, CDR2 SVGAGI. Trimming at V came to 8 bases and at J to 4 bases, leaving 2 bases not matched to a gene. CDR3 sequence (DNA): TGTGCCAGCGGACAGGGGAGCTATGGCTACACCTTC. Its translation: CASGQGSYGYTF.

This clone was detected once. The chain recombines TRBV5-4 with TRBJ1-2; possible D gene TRBD1, 6 bases. CDR1 and CDR2 (germline): SGHNT, YYREEE (reference sequence). The CDR3 sequence is 18 residues long. Trimming took 0 bases from V and 3 from J, leaving 21 bases between them. The DNA for the CDR3 is TGTGCCAGCAGCTTGGGGTTGGATACAGGGAGTCTCGACTATGGCTACACCTTC. Its translation is CASSLGLDTGSLDYGYTF.